This TCR beta chain is drawn from a study of CD8+ T cells in alopecia areata. Overall study results and limits: As there was one nonresponder, how baseline CD8+ expansion relates to response remains uncertain. Among the 100 top clones, expanded CD8+ clones, like scalp clonality, were significantly decreased by tofacitinib. Scalp data also include sequences from resident alphabeta T cells of normal skin. Many expanded lesional clones persisted in scalp and blood during tofacitinib.

The CDR3 sequence is 16 residues long. Germline-derived CDR1 and CDR2 are PRHDT and FYEKMQ (reference sequence). V was clipped by 3 bases and J by 3 bases; unmatched bases: 6. This clone came up a few times. Its target is not known. Treatment specified: oral pan-JAK inhibitor, 5-10 mg twice daily. After isolation, RNA underwent reverse transcription to generate cDNA as the sequencing template. The method was immunoSEQ multiplex PCR; TCRdb's version includes in-frame clones alone and lacks a portion of them. The top ten clones hold around 15% of a sample with about 130,000 clones, about 59% of them seen once.

The input for sequencing was CD8+ T cells sorted from blood, taken at week 4, from a patient treated with tofacitinib. This chain connects TRBV13 to TRBJ2-3; 10 nucleotides agree with TRBD1. This clonotype originated in a human donor with alopecia areata. In nucleotides, the CDR3 is TGTGCCAGCAGCTTCCGGGACAGGGGACATACAGATACGCAGTATTTT. Encoded protein: CASSFRDRGHTDTQYF.